Below, 2 T cell receptor beta chains from the same sample are listed, as sequenced in a study of cytomegalovirus exposure and HLA in healthy donors. PCR amplification relied on 60 Vbeta primers (plus 13 Jbeta primers). Libraries were prepared by immunoSEQ multiplex PCR; TCRdb keeps only in-frame clonotypes and omits some of them. Of about 120,000 clones listed, more than 60% are singletons. The sample comprised PBMCs. The origin of the receptors is a man between 40 and 49 years old in good health and CMV-seropositive.

The V and J genes are TRBV6-5 and TRBJ2-7; D is undetermined. This CDR3 spans 13 amino acids. Germline CDR1 reads MNHEY; CDR2 reads SVGAGI. V lost 6 bases and J 2 bases, leaving 11 bases between the germline ends. The CDR3 DNA reads as TGTGCCAGCAGCACAGCCCTAACCTACGAGCAGTACTTC. Residues: CASSTALTYEQYF.

The sample holds a few counts of this clone. V is TRBV5-1 and J is TRBJ2-2, with D possibly TRBD1 on 6 matching bases. V was pared by 0 bases and J by 1 base, with 10 bases between. CDR1 and CDR2 (germline): SGHRS, YFSETQ. The CDR3 is 16 residues long. This chain's CDR3 is CASSLDGGRNTGELFF. As DNA, the CDR3 is TGCGCCAGCAGCTTGGATGGGGGCAGGAACACCGGGGAGCTGTTTTTT.